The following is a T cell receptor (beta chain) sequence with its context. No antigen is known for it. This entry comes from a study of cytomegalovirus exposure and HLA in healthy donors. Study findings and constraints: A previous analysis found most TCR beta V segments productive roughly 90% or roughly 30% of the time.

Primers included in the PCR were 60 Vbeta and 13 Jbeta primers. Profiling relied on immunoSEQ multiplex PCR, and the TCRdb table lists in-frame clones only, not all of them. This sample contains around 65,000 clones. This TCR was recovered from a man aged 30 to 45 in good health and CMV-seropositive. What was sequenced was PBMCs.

The CDR3 DNA reads TGTGCCTGGACCCGAGGAGCGGGAGGGCCCGTCTACGAGCAGTACTTC. Amino acid sequence: CAWTRGAGGPVYEQYF. The chain recombines TRBV30 with TRBJ2-7; 10 bases fit TRBD2. After removal of 4 bases from V and 3 bases from J, the junction contained 12 bases not matched to a gene. Germline-derived CDR1 and CDR2 are GTSNPN and SVGIG (reference sequence). There are 16 residues in the CDR3.